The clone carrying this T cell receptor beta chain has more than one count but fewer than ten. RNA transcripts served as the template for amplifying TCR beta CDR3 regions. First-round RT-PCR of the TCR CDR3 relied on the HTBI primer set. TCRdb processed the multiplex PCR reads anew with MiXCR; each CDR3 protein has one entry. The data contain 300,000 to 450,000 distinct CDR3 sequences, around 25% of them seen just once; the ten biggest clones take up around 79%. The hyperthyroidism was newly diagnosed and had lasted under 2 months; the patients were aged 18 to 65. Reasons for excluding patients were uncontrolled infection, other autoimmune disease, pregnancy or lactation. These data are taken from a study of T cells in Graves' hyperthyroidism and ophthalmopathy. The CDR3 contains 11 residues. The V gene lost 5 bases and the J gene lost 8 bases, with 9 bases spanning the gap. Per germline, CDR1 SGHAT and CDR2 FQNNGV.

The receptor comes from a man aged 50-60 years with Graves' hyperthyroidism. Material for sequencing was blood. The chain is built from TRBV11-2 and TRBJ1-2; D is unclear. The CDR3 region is CASSQVQGYTF. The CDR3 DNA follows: TGTGCCAGCAGCCAAGTGCAGGGCTACACCTTC.